Below, 17 T cell receptor beta chains from the same sample are listed, as sequenced in a study of radiotherapy plus CTLA-4 blockade in lung cancer. TCRdb keeps only in-frame clones here, not all; method: immunoSEQ multiplex PCR. The data show tens of thousands of clones, about 76% seen once. The sample was peripheral blood, taken from a patient treated with radiotherapy plus ipilimumab. The receptors were gathered from a human donor with non-small cell lung cancer who had a complete response to radiotherapy plus ipilimumab.

The gene calls are TRBV30 and TRBJ2-3; perhaps TRBD1 as D (5 bases). This CDR3 has 16 amino acids. V was shortened by 0 bases and J by 0 bases, with 13 bases between the two germline ends. The V gene's germline CDR1 is GTSNPN and CDR2 SVGIG (reference sequence). The CDR3 DNA follows: TGTGCCTGGAGTGTAGACAGACCAATAAGCACAGATACGCAGTATTTT. Amino acid sequence: CAWSVDRPISTDTQYF.

This clone was detected only once. The chain employs TRBV9 and TRBJ1-2; D perhaps matches TRBD1 (5 bases). The V and J ends lost 0 bases and 3 bases respectively, with 15 bases between them. CDR3 length: 16 residues. Germline loops: CDR1 SGDLS, CDR2 YYNGEE. The CDR3 DNA sequence: TGTGCCAGCAGCGTAGATCGGGAGGGACGAGACTATGGCTACACCTTC. Translated, it gives CASSVDREGRDYGYTF.

This clone was detected a few times. The V gene is TRBV11-2, the J gene TRBJ2-7; 10 bases match TRBD1. Germline lookup yields CDR1 SGHAT and CDR2 FQNNGV. V lost 5 bases to trimming and J lost 1 base; unmatched junction nucleotides: 11. The CDR3 length is 17 residues. The CDR3 loop reads CASSRLTGGMSSYEQYF. For the CDR3, the DNA is TGTGCCAGCAGCCGCTTGACAGGGGGCATGAGTTCCTACGAGCAGTACTTC.

The sample holds one count of this clone. This chain uses TRBV2 with TRBJ2-5; 8 bases match TRBD2. Germline assignment: CDR1 SNHLY and CDR2 FYNNEI. This CDR3 has 14 residues. With V trimmed by 5 bases and J by 2 bases, 4 bases remained unmatched. The CDR3 region is CASSLLAGQETQYF. The DNA of the CDR3 is TGTGCCAGCAGTCTCCTAGCGGGTCAAGAGACCCAGTACTTC.

This clone was picked up a small number of times. The chain links TRBV4-3 to TRBJ2-1; TRBD1 matches 7 bases. The CDR3 extends over 16 amino acids. V shed 1 base, J shed 7 bases, and the junction held 10 bases outside the gene matches. Looked up from germline, CDR1 is LGHNA and CDR2 is YSLEER. CDR3 amino acids: CASSQGYRGRVNEQFF. CDR3 in DNA: TGCGCCAGCAGCCAAGGTTACAGGGGAAGGGTAAATGAGCAGTTCTTC.

V gene TRBV5-1 combines with J gene TRBJ2-1, with 7 bases matching TRBD2. Germline V gene data show CDR1 as SGHRS and CDR2 as YFSETQ. The CDR3 sequence is 15 residues long. Trimming cost V 4 bases and J 5 bases; bases outside gene matches: 9. CDR3 nucleotides: TGCGCCAGCAGCATGACTAGCCTCAAGAACAATGAGCAGTTCTTC. It specifies CASSMTSLKNNEQFF.

The chain employs TRBV7-2 and TRBJ1-2; 7 nucleotides line up with TRBD1. There are 15 residues in the CDR3. The V gene end was trimmed by 1 base and the J gene end by 8 bases; junction bases not matched to a gene: 10. From germline, CDR1 is SGHTA and CDR2 FQGNSA. CDR3 region: CASSLVGGGRGGYTF. In DNA, the CDR3 is TGTGCCAGCAGCTTAGTTGGAGGGGGCCGGGGGGGCTACACCTTC.

This clone turned up a few times. The chain joins TRBV12-5 to TRBJ1-1; D remains ambiguous. V was cut by 1 base and J by 1 base, with 7 bases left in between. The CDR3 consists of 14 residues. Germline V lookup: CDR1 LGHNT, CDR2 FRNRAP. Here the CDR3 DNA reads TGTGCTAGTGGTTTGGCCACTTGGAACACTGAAGCTTTCTTT. It encodes CASGLATWNTEAFF.

The J gene is TRBJ1-1, the V gene TRBV4-1; 7 positions agree with TRBD1. Germline V gene sequence: CDR1 MGHRA, CDR2 YSYEKL. The CDR3 runs 15 residues. Trimming cost V 4 bases and J 5 bases; bases outside gene matches: 10. As DNA, the CDR3 is TGCGCCAGCAGCCGAGGTTTCTCAGGGGGGACTGAAGCTTTCTTT. It translates to CASSRGFSGGTEAFF.

The rearrangement links TRBV9 to TRBJ1-1; 8 nucleotides align to TRBD1. V lost 2 bases and J lost 1; bases outside the gene matches: 4. Germline CDR1 SGDLS, CDR2 YYNGEE. The CDR3 extends over 15 amino acids. The CDR3 coding sequence is TGTGCCAGCAGCGTTGGACAGGGTGGGAACACTGAAGCTTTCTTT. Translating gives CASSVGQGGNTEAFF. Together with reference TRBV9 and TRBJ1-1, the CDR3 gives the full variable domain: DSGVTQTPKHLITATGQRVTLRCSPRSGDLSVYWYQQSLDQGLQFLIQYYNGEERAKGNILERFSAQQFPDLHSELNLSSLELGDSALYFCASSVGQGGNTEAFFGQGTRLTVV.

This sequence joins TRBV18 and TRBJ2-2; D is perhaps TRBD2 (6 bases). The germline gives CDR1 KGHSH, CDR2 LQKENI. V lost 1 base and J 2 bases, leaving 11 bases between the germline ends. The CDR3 runs to 16 residues. The CDR3 DNA reads as TGTGCCAGCTCACCACGGGGCGGGATTAACACCGGGGAGCTGTTTTTT. Amino acid sequence: CASSPRGGINTGELFF.

V and J are TRBV27 and TRBJ2-1; possible D gene TRBD1, 6 bases. Per the germline V gene, CDR1 is MNHEY and CDR2 is SMNVEV (reference sequence). The CDR3 has 15 amino acids. V lost 7 bases and J lost 5, with 18 bases in between. The CDR3 nucleotides read TGTGCCAGCAAGGACAGCCTTCGTCTCCACAATGAGCAGTTCTTC. Its translation: CASKDSLRLHNEQFF.

The gene calls are TRBV7-9 and TRBJ2-1; 9 nucleotides agree with TRBD1. J gave up 7 bases and V 3 bases, and 13 bases lay outside the gene matches. In germline, CDR1 is SEHNR, CDR2 FQNEAQ (reference sequence). The CDR3 extends over 17 amino acids. The CDR3 sequence: CASSFSRTGANSNEQFF. CDR3 coding DNA: TGTGCCAGCAGCTTTTCAAGGACAGGGGCAAATTCAAATGAGCAGTTCTTC.

The chain joins TRBV7-9 to TRBJ2-2; weak D call: TRBD2 (5 bases). Germline V gives CDR1 SEHNR, CDR2 FQNEAQ (reference sequence). Between the trimmed V and J ends, which lost 0 bases and 5 bases, there was a span of 7 bases. CDR3 length: 14 amino acids. The CDR3: CASSLARATGELFF. The CDR3, as DNA: TGTGCCAGCAGCTTAGCGCGGGCAACCGGGGAGCTGTTTTTT.

The rearrangement links TRBV19 to TRBJ2-7, with a possible D match to TRBD1 (5 bases). The length of the CDR3 is 13 residues. Per germline, CDR1 LNHDA and CDR2 SQIVND (reference sequence). Trimming removed 5 bases from V and 3 bases from J, with 11 bases in between. CDR3 in amino acids: CASSSRQYYEQYF. For the CDR3, the DNA is TGTGCCAGTAGTTCCCGACAGTACTACGAGCAGTACTTC.

The V and J genes are TRBV11-3 and TRBJ1-1; unclear D gene. The CDR3 is made up of 14 amino acids. Germline lookup yields CDR1 SGHNT and CDR2 YENEEA. The V and J ends lost 1 base and 1 base respectively, with 7 bases between them. This CDR3 reads CASSLGAGNTEAFF. In DNA form, the CDR3 reads TGTGCCAGCAGCTTAGGGGCAGGGAACACTGAAGCTTTCTTT. Full variable domain (remainder filled in from reference TRBV11-3 and TRBJ1-1): EAGVVQSPRYKIIEKKQPVAFWCNPISGHNTLYWYLQNLGQGPELLIRYENEEAVDDSQLPKDRFSAERLKGVDSTLKIQPAELGDSAVYLCASSLGAGNTEAFFGQGTRLTVV.

V and J are TRBV5-5 and TRBJ2-4; D is possibly TRBD2 (5 bases). Germline CDR1 reads SGHKS; CDR2 reads YYEKEE (reference sequence). The ends were cut back, 2 bases at V and 0 bases at J, with 6 bases in the middle. The CDR3 is made up of 14 amino acids. As DNA, the CDR3 is TGTGCCAGCAGCTTCGGGGTAGCCAAAAACATTCAGTACTTC. This gives the protein CASSFGVAKNIQYF.